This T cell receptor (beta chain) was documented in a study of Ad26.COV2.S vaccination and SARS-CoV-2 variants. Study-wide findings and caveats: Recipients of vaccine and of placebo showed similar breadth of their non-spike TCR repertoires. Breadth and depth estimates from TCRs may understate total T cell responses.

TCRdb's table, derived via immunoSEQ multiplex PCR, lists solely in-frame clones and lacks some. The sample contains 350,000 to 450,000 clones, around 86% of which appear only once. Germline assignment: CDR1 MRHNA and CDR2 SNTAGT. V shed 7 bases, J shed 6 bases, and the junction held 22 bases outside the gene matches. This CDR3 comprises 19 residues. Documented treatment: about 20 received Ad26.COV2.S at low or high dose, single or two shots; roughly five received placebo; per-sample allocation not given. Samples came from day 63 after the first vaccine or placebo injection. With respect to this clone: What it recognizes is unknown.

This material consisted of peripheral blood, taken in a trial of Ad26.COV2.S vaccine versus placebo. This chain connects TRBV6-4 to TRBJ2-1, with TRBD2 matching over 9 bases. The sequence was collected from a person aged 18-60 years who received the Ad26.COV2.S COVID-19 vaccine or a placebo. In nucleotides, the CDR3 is TGTGCCAGCACGGGCGGGCTAGCGGGGCCCCACCGGCTAAGCAATGAGCAGTTCTTC. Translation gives CASTGGLAGPHRLSNEQFF.